This T cell receptor beta chain was identified in a study of shared clonotypes between healthy human individuals. Across the study: A few men and two women, aged 18 to 49, were donors.

CD45RO-negative, CCR7-selected cells formed the naive CD8 fraction, which excluded terminally differentiated effector memory CD45RA+ cells. Everyone who donated was a Caucasian adult who lived in Nashville, Tennessee. Whole-study results and caveats: A handful of donors shared approximately 5% of their naive CD4 clonotypes.

Note on this clone: As yet, its antigen is unknown.

Generated by immunoSEQ multiplex PCR, the TCRdb table keeps only in-frame clones and is missing some. The sample consists of 2 million or so clones, just under 95% of them appearing once. The source material was naive CD8+ T cells sorted from blood. The sequence came from a man in his late teens or twenties in good health.

DNA for the CDR3: TGTGCCAGCAGTTCCCTCGGACAGGGGGTTTGGGACACTGAAGCTTTCTTT. Amino acids: CASSSLGQGVWDTEAFF. The rearrangement uses TRBV28 and TRBJ1-1; 10 positions match TRBD1. The V gene's germline CDR1 is MDHEN and CDR2 SYDVKM. Trimming at V came to 4 bases and at J to 3 bases, leaving 11 bases not matched to a gene. The CDR3 is 17 amino acids.